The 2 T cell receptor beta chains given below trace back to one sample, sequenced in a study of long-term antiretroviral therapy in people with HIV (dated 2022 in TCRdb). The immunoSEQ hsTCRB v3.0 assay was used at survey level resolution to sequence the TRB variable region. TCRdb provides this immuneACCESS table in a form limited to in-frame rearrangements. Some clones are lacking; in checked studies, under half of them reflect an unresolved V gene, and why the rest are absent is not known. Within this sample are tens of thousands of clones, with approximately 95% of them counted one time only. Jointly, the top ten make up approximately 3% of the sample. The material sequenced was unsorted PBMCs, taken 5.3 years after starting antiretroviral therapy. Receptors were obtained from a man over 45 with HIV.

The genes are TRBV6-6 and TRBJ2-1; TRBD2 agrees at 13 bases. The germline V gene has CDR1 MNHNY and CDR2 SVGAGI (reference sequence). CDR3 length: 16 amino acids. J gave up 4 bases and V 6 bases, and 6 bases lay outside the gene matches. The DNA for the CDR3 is TGTGCCAGCAGCCCGGGACTAGCGGGGTTGTACAATGAGCAGTTCTTC. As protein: CASSPGLAGLYNEQFF.

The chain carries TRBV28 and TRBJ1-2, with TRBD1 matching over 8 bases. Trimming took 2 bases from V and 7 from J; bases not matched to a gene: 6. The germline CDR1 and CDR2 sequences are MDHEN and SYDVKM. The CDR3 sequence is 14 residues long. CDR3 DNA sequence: TGTGCCAGCAGTTTACGGGGACAGGAGGGTGGCTACACCTTC. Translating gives CASSLRGQEGGYTF.